This T cell receptor (beta chain) was retrieved from a study of T cell responses to AZD1222 COVID-19 vaccine (dated by TCRdb to the early 2020s). With respect to the entire study: AZD1222 recipients whose second dose came at about 4 weeks and those whose second dose came at about 12 weeks were combined into one group, since spike-specific TCR depth and breadth did not differ between the two schedules. TCR sequencing was performed for about 250 trial participants, of whom 207 were given two doses of AZD1222 and about 25 were given two doses of MenACWY control vaccine. Enrollment into the trials was organized by age into subgroups of 18-55, 56-69 and 70-plus years, and those subgroups contained 148, 28 and 57 TCR-sequenced participants, respectively. Here is what the overall study found, with its caveats: A significant rise in spike-specific TCR breadth and depth was observed after two AZD1222 doses relative to day 0 and relative to MenACWY recipients. Most participants were white British and females outnumbered males, and the authors suggested that clonal diversity may have been underestimated. Conclusions about previously exposed vaccinees are limited because only 6 or 7 AZD1222 recipients were SARS-CoV-2 seropositive at baseline. Epitopes outside the regions mutated in the B.1.351 and B.1.1.7 variants were reportedly recognized by nearly half of the unique spike-specific TCRs. The 56-69-year group was small, and its depth increase did not reach significance, likely because of low power. Because no day 14 peak-response samples were available, repertoires were characterized only after the peak T cell response. CD4 TCRs associated with the vaccine covered the entire spike protein, and the dominant responses were in regions 160-218 and 743-854.

Germline trimming: 3 bases from V, 4 bases from J; junction bases outside gene matches: 8. CDR1 SGHNT and CDR2 YENEEA were looked up in the germline V gene. The CDR3 contains 15 residues, cysteine and phenylalanine counted. The entry retains the CDR3 DNA only, 45 bases that are in frame from base 1. What this sample's time point label stands for: baseline before first vaccination. Samples from vaccinated people were obtained from the UK trials COV001 and COV002, which included a single-blind randomized controlled phase 2/3 trial of AZD1222 (ChAdOx1 nCoV-19) in healthy adults. For TCRbeta chain sequencing, PBMC samples from trial participants were taken at day 0 and at day 28 after the second dose. The CDR3 regions of human TCRbeta chains were analyzed by immunosequencing. The published analysis was carried out like this. Repertoire TCRs were matched against a reference library of SARS-CoV-2-specific TCRs generated with the MIRA antigen-specificity platform. Breadth was defined as the fraction of unique TCRs that were SARS-CoV-2-associated, and depth was defined as the fraction of total T cells that were SARS-CoV-2-associated. Each spike-specific TCR was assigned to its reactive spike region and to a CD4 or CD8 class using the MIRA data. Log10-transformed breadth and depth values were compared by one-way ANOVA with Sidak's multiple comparisons tests. Entries here come from immuneACCESS through TCRdb and include only in-frame sequences with V and J called. Some clones fail to appear in such tables; in the studies checked, an unresolved V gene covers under half of the shortfall, and the cause of the remainder is unknown. V, J and clone size reflect that table, while D and trimming were determined from the DNA. Here the sample has approximately 160,000 clones; about 92% occur a single time. Together, the top ten hold 0.9% of the sample.

As to this clone: Its binding antigen is unknown. Within one base of it there is no much larger clone, and no base qualities were kept.

The origin of this receptor is an adult in good health. This sequence uses TRBV11-3 and TRBJ1-1, and 7 junction bases match TRBD1. The sequencing here drew on peripheral blood, taken on day 0 of AZD1222 vaccination. At the DNA level, the sequence is TGTGCCAGCAGCTTTGACAGGGTGAGAGTCACTGAAGCTTTCTTT. Translated, it reads CASSFDRVRVTEAFF.